These 18 T cell receptor beta chains share one sample of origin, sequenced in a study of T cells in Graves' hyperthyroidism and ophthalmopathy. Amplification of TCR beta CDR3 regions was performed using RNA transcripts as template. With the HTBI primer set, the TCR CDR3 went through a first round of RT-PCR. TCRdb recomputed calls from the multiplex PCR reads with MiXCR, one row per CDR3 protein. The sample includes fewer than 800,000 distinct CDR3 sequences, about 16% of them seen just once. Sequencing was carried out using blood. These receptors were taken from a man aged 18 to 29 with Graves' hyperthyroidism.

This chain links TRBV6-1 with TRBJ1-2, with 8 nucleotides matching TRBD1. Germline-derived CDR1 and CDR2 are MNHNS and SASEGT. V lost 6 bases and J lost 4; bases outside the gene matches: 7. The CDR3 is 14 residues long. The CDR3 reads CASREFDRGYGYTF. CDR3 DNA: TGTGCCAGCAGAGAATTTGACAGGGGCTATGGCTACACCTTC.

Many counts were recorded for this clonotype. J is TRBJ1-2 and V is TRBV3-1; D is unclear. With 0 bases removed from V and 5 bases from J, the gap between germline ends came to 13 bases. The CDR3 totals 15 residues. CDR1 LGHDT and CDR2 YNNKEL come from the germline V gene (reference sequence). The CDR3 spells CASSQDRHLSYGYTF. The CDR3 DNA is TGTGCCAGCAGCCAAGATAGACATCTCTCTTATGGCTACACCTTC.

In its sample, this clonotype was seen many times. J is TRBJ1-5 and V is TRBV6-1; 7 bases are shared with TRBD1. Germline values: CDR1 MNHNS, CDR2 SASEGT. The trim removed 5 bases at V and 7 bases at J, leaving 14 bases unmatched. The CDR3 extends over 16 amino acids. CDR3 in amino acids: CASSSETGSSRQPQHF. In DNA form, the CDR3 reads TGTGCCAGCAGTTCGGAGACAGGGTCATCTCGCCAGCCCCAGCATTTT.

The chain has TRBV18 and TRBJ2-2; 9 positions agree with TRBD2. V trimming: 5 bases; J trimming: 2 bases; junction bases outside the gene matches: 6. This CDR3 has 16 amino acids. Germline lookup yields CDR1 KGHSH and CDR2 LQKENI. The CDR3 DNA is TGTGCCAGCTCAGCGACTAGCGGCCCTAACACCGGGGAGCTGTTTTTT. It specifies CASSATSGPNTGELFF.

This clonotype was counted at least ten times. This rearrangement joins TRBV12-5 to TRBJ2-7, with 7 positions matching TRBD1. Germline assignment: CDR1 LGHNT and CDR2 FRNRAP. The CDR3 is made up of 16 amino acids. Trimming at V came to 2 bases and at J to 1 base, leaving 8 bases not matched to a gene. The CDR3 region has the DNA TGTGCTAGTGGTTTGCCGACCGGGACAGCTTCCTACGAGCAGTACTTC. Translating it yields CASGLPTGTASYEQYF.

The J gene is TRBJ2-7, the V gene TRBV27; the match to TRBD1 covers 7 bases. V shed 6 bases, J shed 2 bases, and the junction held 13 bases outside the gene matches. The CDR3 has 16 residues. The germline gives CDR1 MNHEY, CDR2 SMNVEV (reference sequence). The CDR3 protein is CASSRDRPTLAYEQYF. The CDR3 DNA is TGTGCCAGCAGCCGGGACAGACCCACTCTCGCCTACGAGCAGTACTTC.

This rearrangement joins TRBV29-1 to TRBJ2-1, with 12 bases that match TRBD2. Trimming cost V 0 bases and J 7 bases; bases outside gene matches: 10. Germline values: CDR1 SQVTM, CDR2 ANQGSEA. The CDR3 extends over 17 amino acids. CDR3 DNA sequence: TGCAGCGTTGAAGACCCTGATCTAGCGGGAGGGGAAAATGAGCAGTTCTTC. Protein sequence: CSVEDPDLAGGENEQFF.

The CDR3 DNA follows: TGTGCCAGCAGCTCCCGGTCTGGGACAGGGGTGAACACCGGGGAGCTGTTTTTT. Translating gives CASSSRSGTGVNTGELFF. The chain combines TRBV13 with TRBJ2-2, with 10 bases lining up with TRBD1. CDR1 and CDR2 (germline): PRHDT, FYEKMQ (reference sequence). CDR3 length equals 18 residues. V was pared by 4 bases and J by 1 base, with 9 bases of the junction left unmatched. Complete variable domain (other parts from reference TRBV13 and TRBJ2-2): AAGVIQSPRHLIKEKRETATLKCYPIPRHDTVYWYQQGPGQDPQFLISFYEKMQSDKGSIPDRFSAQQFSDYHSELNMSSLELGDSALYFCASSSRSGTGVNTGELFFGEGSRLTVL.

This clonotype showed up many times. The chain is built from TRBV2 and TRBJ2-1; TRBD2 matches 11 bases. The CDR3 length is 14 residues. Per germline, CDR1 SNHLY and CDR2 FYNNEI. J gave up 5 bases and V 6 bases, and 3 bases lay outside the gene matches. The CDR3 spells CASSVAGGHNEQFF. The DNA for the CDR3 is TGTGCCAGCAGCGTAGCGGGAGGGCACAATGAGCAGTTCTTC.

This clonotype was seen many times. The rearrangement joins TRBV7-9 to TRBJ2-7, with D possibly TRBD2 on 5 matching bases. The CDR3 is 16 residues long. The V end was cut by 1 base, the J end by 2 bases, with 15 bases between. Germline assignment: CDR1 SEHNR and CDR2 FQNEAQ (reference sequence). The CDR3 coding sequence is TGTGCCAGCAGCTTAGGTGTAGCCGGGAAGGCCTACGAGCAGTACTTC. This gives the protein CASSLGVAGKAYEQYF.

This clonotype was observed many times. The genes are TRBV28 and TRBJ2-3; 8 bases fit TRBD2. Germline CDR1 MDHEN, CDR2 SYDVKM. CDR3 length equals 14 residues. V lost 7 bases, J lost 3 bases, and 6 bases stayed unmatched. The CDR3 region is CASTLTSVTDTQYF. The CDR3 DNA is TGTGCCAGCACTCTGACTAGCGTGACAGATACGCAGTATTTT.

This clonotype was detected ten times or more. The chain links TRBV7-2 to TRBJ2-7; D unresolved. Germline loops: CDR1 SGHTA, CDR2 FQGNSA. V lost 1 base to trimming and J lost 5 bases, with 9 bases between them. The CDR3 length is 13 residues. This CDR3 is CASSLVTTDEQYF. CDR3 coding DNA: TGTGCCAGCAGCTTAGTTACAACCGACGAGCAGTACTTC.

This chain links TRBV20-1 with TRBJ1-4; 10 bases map to TRBD1. Germline CDR1 DFQATT, CDR2 SNEGSKA (reference sequence). This CDR3 is built from 13 residues. The V gene end was trimmed by 6 bases and the J gene end by 8 bases; junction bases not matched to a gene: 6. CDR3 DNA sequence: TGCAGTGCCACCGGGACAGGGGTCGAAAAACTGTTTTTT. Protein: CSATGTGVEKLFF.

This clonotype was counted between two and nine times. V is TRBV4-1 and J is TRBJ1-2; 7 bases fit TRBD1. The CDR3 loop spans 14 amino acids. Germline lookup yields CDR1 MGHRA and CDR2 YSYEKL. Unmatched junction bases numbered 8, after V lost 4 bases and J lost 6 bases. DNA of the CDR3: TGCGCCAGCAGCCCAATTGGCACAGGGGATGGCTACACCTTC. This sequence encodes CASSPIGTGDGYTF.

This clonotype came up a few times. This chain connects TRBV29-1 to TRBJ2-1; perhaps TRBD1 as D (6 bases). This CDR3 is 12 amino acids long. Germline V gene data show CDR1 as SQVTM and CDR2 as ANQGSEA. The CDR3 DNA reads as TGCAGTCACAGAACAGGGAGCGATGAGCAGTTCTTC. Protein product: CSHRTGSDEQFF.

This clonotype was counted many times. V gene TRBV3-1 combines with J gene TRBJ2-1, with 11 bases fitting TRBD2. This CDR3 has 19 residues. Unmatched junction bases numbered 10, after V lost 0 bases and J lost 3 bases. The germline V gene encodes CDR1 LGHDT and CDR2 YNNKEL (reference sequence). CDR3 protein: CASSQDRISGRAYYNEQFF. The DNA of the CDR3 is TGTGCCAGCAGCCAAGATCGAATTAGCGGGAGGGCCTACTACAATGAGCAGTTCTTC.

This clonotype was counted a few times. The rearrangement joins TRBV15 to TRBJ2-7; maybe TRBD1 (5 bases). Between the trimmed V and J ends, which lost 0 bases and 7 bases, there was a span of 16 bases. This CDR3 region has 15 residues. Germline assignment: CDR1 LNHNV and CDR2 YYDKDF (reference sequence). The CDR3 spells CATSRDDRRVDEQYF. As DNA, the CDR3 is TGTGCCACCAGCAGAGATGATCGCAGGGTGGATGAGCAGTACTTC.

This clonotype has at least ten counts. V is TRBV30 and J is TRBJ2-2; TRBD2 agrees at 10 bases. V trimming: 3 bases; J trimming: 7 bases; junction bases outside the gene matches: 14. The germline V gene encodes CDR1 GTSNPN and CDR2 SVGIG (reference sequence). The CDR3 has 17 residues. CDR3 DNA sequence: TGTGCCTGGAGCCCGCTGGGGGCTAGCGGGAGTGTCGGGGAGCTGTTTTTT. Its translation: CAWSPLGASGSVGELFF.